Sequencing of this T cell receptor beta chain was carried out in a study of cytomegalovirus exposure and HLA in healthy donors. PCR primers comprised 60 Vbeta and 13 Jbeta primers. Assay: immunoSEQ multiplex PCR; the TCRdb copy retains only in-frame clones and omits some. Counted here are 90,000 to 120,000 clones, about 80% occurring once; the ten biggest clones make up 5% to 6.5%. Unmatched junction bases numbered 7, after V lost 5 bases and J lost 5 bases. Germline loops: CDR1 SGHNT, CDR2 YENEEA. This CDR3 has 15 amino acids. Sample: PBMCs. The chain carries TRBV11-3 and TRBJ2-2; TRBD1 matches 8 bases. This receptor was obtained from a man aged 60-69 years in good health and CMV-seropositive. The CDR3, as DNA: TGTGCCAGCAGCAATGGACAGGGAATAACCGGGGAGCTGTTTTTT. Protein: CASSNGQGITGELFF.